The 21 T cell receptor beta chains listed next were all sequenced from one sample in a study of blood T cell repertoires in COVID-19. Only in-frame clones appear in the TCRdb table, and some are missing; sequencing was by immunoSEQ multiplex PCR. This sample carries around 37,000 clones, roughly 87% of them seen once, and the ten largest clones take 1.5% to 2.5%. The material sequenced was peripheral blood. These receptor sequences come from a man in his fifties or sixties with active or convalescent COVID-19.

This sequence joins TRBV24-1 and TRBJ2-5; 8 nucleotides align to TRBD1. The CDR3 length is 15 residues. Germline V CDR1 and CDR2: KGHDR, SFDVKD. After removal of 1 base from V and 3 bases from J, the junction contained 3 bases not matched to a gene. This CDR3 reads CATSDFGQGEETQYF. In DNA form, the CDR3 reads TGTGCCACCAGTGATTTCGGACAGGGCGAAGAGACCCAGTACTTC.

This clone was counted a few times. V is TRBV5-5 and J is TRBJ1-2; D is possibly TRBD1 (6 bases). There are 16 residues in the CDR3. Trimming removed 0 bases at V and 3 bases at J, with 15 bases between. Germline values: CDR1 SGHKS, CDR2 YYEKEE (reference sequence). CDR3 loop: CASSLDRVGYHYGYTF. DNA for the CDR3: TGTGCCAGCAGCTTGGACAGGGTAGGGTACCACTATGGCTACACCTTC.

The chain uses TRBV11-2 and TRBJ2-1, with 10 bases matching TRBD2. V shed 5 bases and J 6 bases; nucleotides not matched to a gene: 13. CDR3 length equals 17 residues. CDR1 is SGHAT and CDR2 is FQNNGV in the germline V gene. In DNA form, the CDR3 reads TGTGCCAGCAGCGCTATATTTCGGAGCGGGAGGGCCAATGAGCAGTTCTTC. Translation: CASSAIFRSGRANEQFF.

A word on this clone: One end of the junction is discordant with germline, which a read error may explain. CDR3 in DNA: TGCAGTGTTGACAGGGATGGAGAGACCCAGTACTTC. Residues: CSVDRDGETQYF. V usage is TRBV29-1 and J usage is TRBJ2-5; TRBD1 aligns across 7 bases. Germline loops: CDR1 SQVTM, CDR2 ANQGSEA. The CDR3 consists of 12 residues.

With regard to this clone: At one end the junction does not follow the germline gene, possibly because of a read error. The chain joins TRBV6-5 to TRBJ2-3; 12 bases match TRBD1. The V gene's germline CDR1 is MNHEY and CDR2 SVGAGI. The CDR3 contains 11 residues. CDR3: CATGDRGRTVF. CDR3 nucleotides: TGTGCCACCGGGGACAGGGGGCGCACAGTATTT.

The rearrangement links TRBV4-2 to TRBJ2-7; a possible D gene is TRBD1 (6 bases). Trimming took 0 bases from V and 2 from J, leaving 8 bases between them. Germline V CDR1 and CDR2: LGHNA, YNFKEQ. The CDR3 loop spans 14 amino acids. The CDR3 region is CASSQEQGPYEQYF. The CDR3 DNA is TGTGCCAGCAGCCAAGAACAGGGTCCCTACGAGCAGTACTTC.

The chain combines TRBV2 with TRBJ2-1, with 7 bases lining up with TRBD2. This CDR3 contains 15 residues. Germline V gene lookup returns CDR1 SNHLY and CDR2 FYNNEI. J was trimmed by 3 bases and V by 4 bases; bases with no gene match: 6. The DNA of the CDR3 is TGTGCCAGCAGTGGAGGGGCGGGAGACTACAATGAGCAGTTCTTC. Its translation: CASSGGAGDYNEQFF.

V is TRBV27 and J is TRBJ2-1, with TRBD2 matching over 11 bases. Trimming took 5 bases from V and 3 from J; bases not matched to a gene: 9. In germline, CDR1 is MNHEY, CDR2 SMNVEV (reference sequence). CDR3 length equals 17 residues. The CDR3 loop is CASSLIKTSGNYNEQFF. The CDR3 DNA sequence: TGTGCCAGCAGTCTTATTAAGACTAGCGGGAACTACAATGAGCAGTTCTTC.

This chain uses TRBV19 with TRBJ2-2; possibly TRBD1 for D (6 bases). Trimming left V 5 bases short and J 7 bases short, with 14 bases between. Germline V gives CDR1 LNHDA, CDR2 SQIVND (reference sequence). The CDR3 sequence is 14 residues long. The CDR3 reads CASSRVTGYGELFF. CDR3 in DNA: TGTGCCAGTAGTCGGGTGACAGGCTACGGGGAGCTGTTTTTT.

The chain uses TRBV25-1 and TRBJ2-1; TRBD1 matches at 8 bases. Germline V gene lookup returns CDR1 MGHDK and CDR2 SYGVNS. Unmatched junction bases numbered 11, after V lost 4 bases and J lost 3 bases. The CDR3 runs 17 residues. The DNA of the CDR3 is TGTGCCAGCAGTGCCCAACCGGACAGGGCGCGCTACAATGAGCAGTTCTTC. Translation: CASSAQPDRARYNEQFF.

This sequence joins TRBV7-9 and TRBJ1-4; the match to TRBD1 covers 9 bases. V lost 5 bases and J lost 7; bases outside the gene matches: 5. The CDR3 is made up of 14 amino acids. Germline CDR1 and CDR2: SEHNR and FQNEAQ (reference sequence). CDR3 nucleotide sequence: TGTGCCAGCAGCCCGGGGACAGGGATTGAAAAACTGTTTTTT. Translating gives CASSPGTGIEKLFF.

This clone was detected only once. The genes are TRBV10-3 and TRBJ1-2, with 8 bases that match TRBD1. V lost 0 bases to trimming and J lost 3 bases; unmatched junction nucleotides: 3. The germline CDR1 and CDR2 sequences are ENHRY and SYGVKD. This CDR3 spans 15 amino acids. This chain's CDR3 is CAISESLQGDYGYTF. CDR3 nucleotide sequence: TGTGCCATCAGTGAGTCTTTACAGGGGGACTATGGCTACACCTTC.

The V call is TRBV19, the J call TRBJ1-4; 9 nucleotides match TRBD1. The CDR3 loop spans 16 amino acids. CDR1 is LNHDA, CDR2 SQIVND, per germline (reference sequence). The V segment lost 3 bases and the J segment 7 bases; nucleotides outside the gene matches: 9. CDR3 loop: CASSIRLGTGPEKLFF. The CDR3, as DNA: TGTGCCAGTAGTATTCGTTTGGGGACAGGGCCTGAAAAACTGTTTTTT.

This clone was counted once. The rearrangement uses TRBV6-1 and TRBJ2-5, with D perhaps TRBD1 (6 bases). The CDR3 loop spans 18 amino acids. V was shortened by 2 bases and J by 4 bases, with 23 bases between the two germline ends. CDR1 is MNHNS, CDR2 SASEGT, per germline. CDR3 DNA: TGTGCCAGCAGTGAAAACCTCCTGACTGGGGGCGATGGAGAGACCCAGTACTTC. This sequence encodes CASSENLLTGGDGETQYF.

The V and J genes are TRBV15 and TRBJ2-7; 7 bases fit TRBD1. The germline V gene has CDR1 LNHNV and CDR2 YYDKDF (reference sequence). This CDR3 comprises 13 residues. With 6 bases clipped from V and 1 base from J, the junction kept 3 bases outside the gene matches. The CDR3 DNA follows: TGTGCCACCAGGGACAGGATTTCCTACGAGCAGTACTTC. It specifies CATRDRISYEQYF.

V usage is TRBV23-1 and J usage is TRBJ2-7, with D unresolved. TRBV23-1 is treated as an ORF (open reading frame) with a function not yet certain. Trimming removed 8 bases at V and 7 bases at J, with 18 bases between. CDR3 size: 13 residues. Written as DNA, the CDR3 is TGCGCCAGCGGATCGACACCGAATCTAGAGCAGTACTTC. Translating it yields CASGSTPNLEQYF.

The chain has TRBV28 and TRBJ1-5; D remains ambiguous. This CDR3 is built from 12 residues. Germline V gives CDR1 MDHEN, CDR2 SYDVKM. Trimming cost V 3 bases and J 6 bases, with 6 bases left between them. The CDR3: CASSFRSQPQHF. The CDR3 DNA reads as TGTGCCAGCAGTTTCCGGAGTCAGCCCCAGCATTTT.

The chain carries TRBV6-2 or TRBV6-3 and TRBJ2-7, with D perhaps TRBD1 (6 bases). Between the trimmed V and J ends, which lost 6 bases and 7 bases, there was a span of 16 bases. Germline-derived CDR1 and CDR2 are MNHEY and SVGEGT. The CDR3 extends over 13 amino acids. The CDR3 nucleotides are TGTGCCAGCAGCACCCCGGGACAAAGGGAGCAGTACTTC. This gives the protein CASSTPGQREQYF.

The rearrangement links TRBV28 to TRBJ2-7, with D possibly matching TRBD1 (6 bases). The CDR3 sequence is 13 residues long. Trimming left V 5 bases short and J 1 base short, with 9 bases between. CDR1 and CDR2 (germline): MDHEN, SYDVKM. Here the CDR3 DNA reads TGTGCCAGCAGTCCCGGACAGTCCTACGAGCAGTACTTC. Encoded protein: CASSPGQSYEQYF.

The genes are TRBV18 and TRBJ2-7, with D hard to call. The CDR3 runs to 11 residues. Germline values: CDR1 KGHSH, CDR2 LQKENI. V lost 3 bases, J lost 3 bases, and 3 bases lay in between. In DNA form, the CDR3 reads TGTGCCAGCTCACCTCTCTACGAGCAGTACTTC. This sequence encodes CASSPLYEQYF.

This clone came up once. The genes are TRBV27 and TRBJ2-7, with D possibly TRBD2 on 6 matching bases. The V gene lost 1 base and the J gene lost 1 base, with 11 bases spanning the gap. The CDR3 extends over 15 amino acids. Germline assignment: CDR1 MNHEY and CDR2 SMNVEV (reference sequence). The CDR3 loop reads CASSLLGDLSYEQYF. The DNA of the CDR3 is TGTGCCAGCAGTTTATTAGGGGACTTGTCCTACGAGCAGTACTTC.